Listed below are T cell receptor beta chains from one sample, sequenced in a study of blood T cell repertoires in COVID-19. Generated by immunoSEQ multiplex PCR, the TCRdb table keeps only in-frame clones and is missing some. The data show 150,000 to 200,000 clones, roughly 83% seen once. Sequencing was performed on peripheral blood. The receptors stem from a human donor in a cohort sampled during active COVID-19. The CDR3 runs from the conserved cysteine through the conserved F or W. D genes are given only for firm matches. Clone size is stated in some rows and not others, as once, few, many or a class when expanded.

CDR3,DNA,V,J,size,D
CASSFRWEDEQYF,TGTGCCAGCAGTTTCCGATGGGAGGACGAGCAGTACTTC,TRBV27,TRBJ2-7,.,.
CASSWEGGYEKLFF,TGCGCCAGCAGCTGGGAGGGAGGCTATGAAAAACTGTTTTTT,TRBV5-1,TRBJ1-4,.,.
CASSLDGTSGYEQYF,TGCGCCAGCAGCTTGGATGGGACTAGCGGCTACGAGCAGTACTTC,TRBV5-1,TRBJ2-7,.,TRBD2
CASRRPLAGGLETQYF,TGTGCCAGCAGAAGGCCCCTAGCGGGAGGGCTGGAGACCCAGTACTTC,TRBV11-2,TRBJ2-5,.,TRBD2
CASSQPGQDYEQYF,TGTGCCAGCAGCCAACCGGGACAGGATTACGAGCAGTACTTC,TRBV11-1,TRBJ2-7,.,TRBD1
CASSAPGTGYGYTF,TGTGCCAGCAGCGCTCCCGGGACAGGGTATGGCTACACCTTC,TRBV9,TRBJ1-2,.,TRBD1
CASSLKTEAFF,TGTGCCAGCAGCCTAAAAACTGAAGCTTTCTTT,TRBV3-1/TRBV3-2,TRBJ1-1,.,.
CASSEARGQGTNEKLFF,TGTGCCAGCAGTGAAGCGCGGGGACAGGGTACTAATGAAAAACTGTTTTTT,TRBV2,TRBJ1-4,.,TRBD1
CASSLPGQNTGELFF,TGCGCCAGCAGCTTACCGGGACAGAACACCGGGGAGCTGTTTTTT,TRBV5-1,TRBJ2-2,.,.
CASSFPEASHTEAFF,TGTGCCAGCAGCTTCCCGGAGGCGTCTCACACTGAAGCTTTCTTT,TRBV7-9,TRBJ1-1,.,.
CASSPDSYEQYF,TGTGCCAGTAGTCCGGACTCTTACGAGCAGTACTTC,TRBV19,TRBJ2-7,.,.
CASSPDRGLSYEQYF,TGCGCCAGCAGCCCCGACAGGGGGCTATCCTACGAGCAGTACTTC,TRBV5-1,TRBJ2-7,.,TRBD1
CASSPWEGYEQYF,TGCGCCAGCAGCCCCTGGGAGGGCTACGAGCAGTACTTC,TRBV4-3,TRBJ2-7,.,TRBD2
CASSKKDGTHYEQYF,TGTGCCAGCAGCAAAAAGGACGGGACACACTACGAGCAGTACTTC,TRBV21-1,TRBJ2-7,.,.
CASSLARATEAFF,TGTGCCAGCAGCTTAGCGCGGGCCACTGAAGCTTTCTTT,TRBV7-2,TRBJ1-1,once,.
CASRDSTNNYGYTF,TGTGCCAGCCGTGACAGCACTAATAACTATGGCTACACCTTC,TRBV6-1,TRBJ1-2,once,.
CASSPGAGDYGYTF,TGTGCCAGCTCACCAGGGGCAGGGGACTATGGCTACACCTTC,TRBV18,TRBJ1-2,.,.
CATRDTRYEQYF,TGTGCCACCCGGGACACGAGGTACGAGCAGTACTTC,TRBV2,TRBJ2-7,.,.
CASSLTGTYEQYF,TGTGCCAGCAGCCTGACAGGGACCTACGAGCAGTACTTC,TRBV5-6,TRBJ2-7,once,TRBD1
CASSWGQGVFTDTQYF,TGTGCCAGCAGCTGGGGACAGGGGGTGTTCACAGATACGCAGTATTTT,TRBV5-8,TRBJ2-3,.,TRBD1
CASSFPDRGITNYGYTF,TGTGCCAGCAGCTTCCCGGACAGGGGGATCACTAACTATGGCTACACCTTC,TRBV5-4,TRBJ1-2,.,TRBD1
CASSQNRGSGANVLTF,TGTGCCAGCAGTCAGAACAGGGGGTCTGGGGCCAACGTCCTGACTTTC,TRBV3-1/TRBV3-2,TRBJ2-6,.,TRBD1
CASSQGQNYEQYF,TGCGCCAGCAGCCAAGGACAGAACTACGAGCAGTACTTC,TRBV4-1,TRBJ2-7,.,.
CASSQDRLATYEQYF,TGCGCCAGCAGCCAAGATAGGCTAGCCACCTACGAGCAGTACTTC,TRBV4-1,TRBJ2-7,.,.
CASSLGRETQYF,TGTGCCAGCAGCTTAGGTAGAGAGACCCAGTACTTC,TRBV7-9,TRBJ2-5,.,.
CATSAGELTQYF,TGTGCCACATCCGCGGGAGAGCTTACGCAGTATTTT,TRBV3-1/TRBV3-2,TRBJ2-3,.,TRBD2